This passage covers 21 T cell receptor beta chains from one sample sequenced in a study of T cell repertoires in ileal Crohn's disease. Sequenced by immunoSEQ multiplex PCR; TCRdb stores in-frame clones only, minus some. There are fewer than 15,000 clones in the sample; 65% to 85% occur only once, and 4.1% lies in the top ten. Sample time point: neoterminal ileum biopsy at postoperative endoscopy, about 6 months after surgery. Sequenced sample: ileal tissue. These receptors were collected from an adult with Crohn's disease.

The rearrangement joins TRBV5-1 to TRBJ2-7; 9 bases agree with TRBD1. J gave up 5 bases and V 2 bases, and 11 bases lay outside the gene matches. Germline V gene sequence: CDR1 SGHRS, CDR2 YFSETQ. The CDR3 contains 16 residues. The CDR3 sequence is CASSFAWTGEFDEQYF. CDR3 DNA sequence: TGCGCCAGCAGCTTCGCCTGGACAGGGGAGTTCGACGAGCAGTACTTC.

The rearrangement uses TRBV19 and TRBJ1-5; the D gene is possibly TRBD1 (6 bases). Germline CDR1 is LNHDA and CDR2 is SQIVND (reference sequence). V lost 1 base and J 11 bases, leaving 15 bases between the germline ends. The CDR3 has 14 amino acids. As DNA, the CDR3 is TGTGCCAGTAGTATAGGGGACAACCTCAGATCCCAGCATTTT. Translating it yields CASSIGDNLRSQHF.

This chain links TRBV29-1 with TRBJ1-5, with D maybe TRBD1 (6 bases). V was clipped by 5 bases and J by 4 bases, with 18 bases between them. Looked up from germline, CDR1 is SQVTM and CDR2 is ANQGSEA. There are 15 residues in the CDR3. The CDR3 here is CSVSGGGGDNQPQHF. For the CDR3, the DNA is TGCAGCGTTAGCGGGGGAGGGGGGGATAATCAGCCCCAGCATTTT.

The chain uses TRBV10-3 and TRBJ1-2; 7 bases match TRBD1. Germline V gene lookup returns CDR1 ENHRY and CDR2 SYGVKD. V shed 3 bases and J 3 bases; nucleotides not matched to a gene: 7. The CDR3 consists of 15 residues. The CDR3 DNA sequence: TGTGCCATCAGTGAACGGGACAGTCTCGACTATGGCTACACCTTC. This gives the protein CAISERDSLDYGYTF.

This clone was picked up one time. The chain carries TRBV19 and TRBJ1-2, with D possibly TRBD1 on 6 matching bases. Trimming removed 8 bases at V and 5 bases at J, with 6 bases between. The CDR3 consists of 10 residues. The V gene's germline CDR1 is LNHDA and CDR2 SQIVND (reference sequence). Here the CDR3 reads CASGQYGYTF. In DNA, the CDR3 is TGTGCCAGTGGACAGTATGGCTACACCTTC.

The chain has TRBV7-2 and TRBJ2-7; the D call may be TRBD1 or TRBD2 (6 bases each). CDR1 SGHTA and CDR2 FQGNSA come from the germline V gene. The V gene lost 2 bases and the J gene lost 4 bases, with 15 bases spanning the gap. This CDR3 comprises 15 residues. CDR3 sequence (DNA): TGTGCCAGCAGCTTACTTGTCGAGGGGGGTTACGAGCAGTACTTC. It is translated as CASSLLVEGGYEQYF.

The CDR3 protein is CAISPLDTGELFF. CDR3 DNA sequence: TGTGCCATCTCCCCCCTAGACACCGGGGAGCTGTTTTTT. The gene calls are TRBV10-3 and TRBJ2-2; D not resolved. Germline assignment: CDR1 ENHRY and CDR2 SYGVKD. This CDR3 spans 13 amino acids. V was clipped by 8 bases and J by 3 bases, with 10 bases between them.

V and J are TRBV5-1 and TRBJ2-2; D is undetermined. Trimming left V 0 bases short and J 8 bases short, with 11 bases between. CDR3 length: 14 residues. CDR1 and CDR2 from the germline V gene are SGHRS and YFSETQ. The CDR3 here is CASSLGTLGGELFF. In DNA, the CDR3 is TGCGCCAGCAGCTTGGGCACCTTAGGAGGGGAGCTGTTTTTT.

The genes are TRBV7-9 and TRBJ2-7; TRBD2 might be the D (5 bases). In germline, CDR1 is SEHNR, CDR2 FQNEAQ (reference sequence). V shed 1 base and J shed 6 bases, with 10 bases lying between them. This CDR3 comprises 13 residues. DNA of the CDR3: TGTGCCAGCAGCTTAGATTACGCGGGCGAGCAGTACTTC. It is translated as CASSLDYAGEQYF. The whole variable domain, remainder taken from reference TRBV7-9 and TRBJ2-7, is DTGVSQNPRHKITKRGQNVTFRCDPISEHNRLYWYRQTLGQGPEFLTYFQNEAQLEKSRLLSDRFSAERPKGSFSTLEIQRTEQGDSAMYLCASSLDYAGEQYFGPGTRLTVT.

The rearrangement links TRBV5-1 to TRBJ1-2, with 8 bases identical to TRBD1. V lost 5 bases and J lost 2; bases outside the gene matches: 5. CDR1 is SGHRS, CDR2 YFSETQ, per germline. The CDR3 is 14 residues long. The CDR3, as DNA: TGCGCCAGCAGACAGACAGGGGCAAACTATGGCTACACCTTC. It translates to CASRQTGANYGYTF.

Here the CDR3 DNA reads TGTGCCAGTAGTACCCGAAAGTTTGGGGCCAACGTCCTGACTTTC. This sequence encodes CASSTRKFGANVLTF. The gene calls are TRBV19 and TRBJ2-6, with D unresolved. The CDR3 totals 15 residues. V lost 4 bases, J lost 3 bases, and 10 bases lay in between. Per the germline V gene, CDR1 is LNHDA and CDR2 is SQIVND (reference sequence).

Comment on this clone: The same CDR3 is also encoded by other DNA sequences in this sample. This rearrangement joins TRBV30 to TRBJ2-1, with 10 bases that match TRBD1. CDR1 and CDR2 (germline): GTSNPN, SVGIG (reference sequence). The V and J ends lost 7 bases and 7 bases, in that order; junction bases with no gene match: 16. This CDR3 is 16 amino acids long. The CDR3 here is CASFHGGTGVWNEQFF. The CDR3 DNA reads as TGTGCCTCATTCCATGGGGGGACAGGGGTTTGGAATGAGCAGTTCTTC.

For this clone: Other DNA sequences in the sample encode the same CDR3. The chain links TRBV4-3 to TRBJ2-2; D is uncertain. The CDR3 has 16 amino acids. The V end was cut by 0 bases, the J end by 4 bases, with 12 bases between. CDR1 is LGHNA, CDR2 YSLEER, per germline. The CDR3 region has the DNA TGCGCCAGCAGCCAAGAGGCCCGTCTGCCCACCGGGGAGCTGTTTTTT. It translates to CASSQEARLPTGELFF.

The chain joins TRBV10-3 to TRBJ1-2, with D unclear. Germline loops: CDR1 ENHRY, CDR2 SYGVKD. V dropped 2 bases and J dropped 4 bases, with 20 bases sitting between them. This CDR3 spans 17 amino acids. The CDR3 nucleotides read TGTGCCATCAGTGAGGGTTTGTCGGGCGGTGGAGGCTATGGCTACACCTTC. This sequence encodes CAISEGLSGGGGYGYTF.

The V gene is TRBV6-1, the J gene TRBJ2-7; 10 nucleotides line up with TRBD1. CDR1 is MNHNS, CDR2 SASEGT, per germline. The trim removed 6 bases at V and 3 bases at J, leaving 2 bases unmatched. This CDR3 has 13 residues. CDR3 bases: TGTGCCAGCAGCTGGGACAGGGGCTACGAGCAGTACTTC. Its translation: CASSWDRGYEQYF.

The chain joins TRBV7-7 to TRBJ2-5; 11 bases line up with TRBD2. The V gene end was trimmed by 5 bases and the J gene end by 4 bases; junction bases not matched to a gene: 3. Per germline, CDR1 SSHAT and CDR2 FNYEAQ (reference sequence). There are 14 residues in the CDR3. The CDR3 DNA sequence: TGTGCCAGCAGCCTCGGACTAGCGGGAGAGACCCAGTACTTC. This codes for CASSLGLAGETQYF.

V and J are TRBV20-1 and TRBJ2-3; D ambiguous. CDR1 is DFQATT, CDR2 SNEGSKA, per germline (reference sequence). This CDR3 is built from 11 residues. Trimming stripped 3 bases from V and 6 bases from J, with 7 bases between. CDR3 in amino acids: CSASLVDTQYF. The CDR3 coding sequence is TGCAGTGCTAGTCTAGTGGATACGCAGTATTTT.

The V and J genes are TRBV27 and TRBJ2-7, with D unclear. Germline V lookup: CDR1 MNHEY, CDR2 SMNVEV (reference sequence). V dropped 0 bases and J dropped 8 bases, with 17 bases sitting between them. The CDR3 loop spans 15 amino acids. This CDR3 reads CASSLSGSRVSKQYF. The DNA for the CDR3 is TGTGCCAGCAGTTTATCAGGCAGCCGAGTTTCGAAGCAGTACTTC.

This clone was observed a few times. The rearrangement uses TRBV6-6 and TRBJ1-1, with 7 bases that match TRBD1. The germline gives CDR1 MNHNY, CDR2 SVGAGI (reference sequence). This CDR3 spans 15 amino acids. Trimming cost V 5 bases and J 0 bases; bases outside gene matches: 6. The CDR3: CASSIDREMNTEAFF. The DNA for the CDR3 is TGTGCCAGCAGTATCGACAGGGAGATGAACACTGAAGCTTTCTTT.

V gene TRBV30 combines with J gene TRBJ1-5; 7 bases agree with TRBD1. V trimming: 2 bases; J trimming: 1 base; junction bases outside the gene matches: 11. Germline lookup yields CDR1 GTSNPN and CDR2 SVGIG (reference sequence). This CDR3 has 17 residues. The CDR3 DNA follows: TGTGCCTGGAGTAGAACACGACAGGGAGCGAGCAATCAGCCCCAGCATTTT. Translation: CAWSRTRQGASNQPQHF.

V gene TRBV7-3 combines with J gene TRBJ2-6; no firm D call. Trimming stripped 1 base from V and 0 bases from J, with 1 base between. The CDR3 extends over 14 amino acids. Germline loops: CDR1 SGHTA, CDR2 FQGTGA. The chain's CDR3 is CASSLNSGANVLTF. The CDR3 nucleotides are TGTGCCAGCAGCTTAAACTCTGGGGCCAACGTCCTGACTTTC.